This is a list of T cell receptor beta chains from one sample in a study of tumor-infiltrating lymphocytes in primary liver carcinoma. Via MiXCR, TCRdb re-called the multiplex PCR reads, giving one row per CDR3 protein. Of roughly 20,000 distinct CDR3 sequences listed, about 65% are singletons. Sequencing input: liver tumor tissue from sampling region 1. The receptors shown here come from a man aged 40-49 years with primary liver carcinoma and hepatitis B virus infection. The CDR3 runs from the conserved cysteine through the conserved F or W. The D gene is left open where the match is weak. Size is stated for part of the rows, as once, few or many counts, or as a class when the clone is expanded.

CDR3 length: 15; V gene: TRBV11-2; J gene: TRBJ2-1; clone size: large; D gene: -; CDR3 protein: CASSLAAGVVNEQFF; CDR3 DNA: TGTGCCAGCAGCTTAGCTGCAGGAGTTGTCAATGAGCAGTTCTTC
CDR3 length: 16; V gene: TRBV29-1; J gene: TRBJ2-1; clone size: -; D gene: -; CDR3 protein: CSVAMPRPWSRQEQFF; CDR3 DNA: TGCAGCGTCGCCATGCCTCGGCCCTGGTCCCGTCAGGAGCAGTTCTTC
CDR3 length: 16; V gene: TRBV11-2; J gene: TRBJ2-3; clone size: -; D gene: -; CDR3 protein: CASSFGEATATDTQYF; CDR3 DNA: TGTGCCAGCAGCTTTGGGGAGGCCACGGCCACAGATACGCAGTATTTT
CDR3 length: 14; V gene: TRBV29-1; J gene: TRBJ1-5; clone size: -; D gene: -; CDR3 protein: CSLEFSRGTGTQHF; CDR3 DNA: TGCAGCCTTGAATTCTCTAGGGGAACAGGTACGCAGCATTTT
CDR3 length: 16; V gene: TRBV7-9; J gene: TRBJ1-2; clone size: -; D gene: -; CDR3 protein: CASSPEGSLSLYGYSF; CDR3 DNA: TGTGCCAGCAGCCCCGAGGGCAGTCTGTCCCTGTATGGCTACTCCTTC
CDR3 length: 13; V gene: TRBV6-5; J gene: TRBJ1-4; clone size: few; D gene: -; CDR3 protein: CASSLTRGEKLPF; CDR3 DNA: TGTGCCAGCAGTCTCACTAGGGGTGAAAAACTGCCTTTT
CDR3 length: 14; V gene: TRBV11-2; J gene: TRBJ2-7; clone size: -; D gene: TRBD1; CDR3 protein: CGSSLGTGDYEQYF; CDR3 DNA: TGTGGGAGCAGCTTAGGGACAGGGGACTACGAGCAGTACTTC
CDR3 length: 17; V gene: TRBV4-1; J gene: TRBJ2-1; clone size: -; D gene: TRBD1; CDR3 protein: CASSQGAGRSSYIEQFF; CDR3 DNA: TGCGCCAGTAGCCAGGGGGCAGGGAGGAGCTCCTACATTGAGCAGTTCTTC
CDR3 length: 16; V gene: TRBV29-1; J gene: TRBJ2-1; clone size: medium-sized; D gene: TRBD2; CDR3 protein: CSVDGVAGGFHNEQFF; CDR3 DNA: TGCAGCGTTGACGGGGTAGCGGGAGGGTTCCACAATGAGCAGTTCTTC
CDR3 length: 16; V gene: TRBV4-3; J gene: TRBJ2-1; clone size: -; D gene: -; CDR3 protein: CASGQGRVDTYNEQFF; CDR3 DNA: TGCGCCAGCGGCCAAGGTAGAGTAGACACCTATAATGAGCAGTTCTTC
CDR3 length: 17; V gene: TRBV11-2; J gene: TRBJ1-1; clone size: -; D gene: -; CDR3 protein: CASNLMDTGKLVREAFF; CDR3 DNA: TGTGCCAGCAACTTAATGGATACAGGGAAGTTAGTCCGGGAAGCTTTCTTT
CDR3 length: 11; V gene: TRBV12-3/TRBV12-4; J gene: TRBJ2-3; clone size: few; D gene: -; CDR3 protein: CASSLQDAQYF; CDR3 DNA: TGTGCCAGTAGTTTGCAGGATGCGCAGTATTTT
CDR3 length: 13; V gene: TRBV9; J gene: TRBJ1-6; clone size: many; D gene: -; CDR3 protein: CASSVTENSPLHF; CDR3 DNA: TGTGCCAGCAGCGTAACGGAAAATTCACCCCTCCACTTT
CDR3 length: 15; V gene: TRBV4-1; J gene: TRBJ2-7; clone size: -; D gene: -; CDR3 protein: CTSSQTRTESREQYF; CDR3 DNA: TGCACCAGCAGCCAAACCCGGACGGAGTCTAGGGAGCAATACTTC
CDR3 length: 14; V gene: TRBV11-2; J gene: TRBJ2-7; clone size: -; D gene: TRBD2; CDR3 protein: CAGTLMAGDLEQYF; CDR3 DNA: TGTGCCGGCACCTTGATGGCGGGAGATCTCGAGCAGTACTTC